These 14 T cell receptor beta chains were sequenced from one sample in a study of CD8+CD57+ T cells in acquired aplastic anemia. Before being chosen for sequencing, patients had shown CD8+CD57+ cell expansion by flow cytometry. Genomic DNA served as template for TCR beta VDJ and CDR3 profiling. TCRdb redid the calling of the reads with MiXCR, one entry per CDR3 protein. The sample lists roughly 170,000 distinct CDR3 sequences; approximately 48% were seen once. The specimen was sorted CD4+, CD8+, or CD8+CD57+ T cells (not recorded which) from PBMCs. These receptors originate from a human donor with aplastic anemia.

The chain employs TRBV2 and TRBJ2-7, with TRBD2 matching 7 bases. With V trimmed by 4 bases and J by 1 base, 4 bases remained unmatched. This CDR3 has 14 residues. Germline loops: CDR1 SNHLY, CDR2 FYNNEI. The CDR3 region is CASSASRGSYEQYF. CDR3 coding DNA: TGTGCCAGCAGTGCGTCGCGGGGGTCCTACGAGCAGTACTTC.

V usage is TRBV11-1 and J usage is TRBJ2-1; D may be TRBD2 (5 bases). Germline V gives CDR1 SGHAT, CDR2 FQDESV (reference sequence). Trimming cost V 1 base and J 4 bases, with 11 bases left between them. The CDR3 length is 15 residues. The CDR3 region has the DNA TGTGCCAGCAGCTTAGGGGTGAGCGGATACAATGAGCAGTTCTTC. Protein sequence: CASSLGVSGYNEQFF.

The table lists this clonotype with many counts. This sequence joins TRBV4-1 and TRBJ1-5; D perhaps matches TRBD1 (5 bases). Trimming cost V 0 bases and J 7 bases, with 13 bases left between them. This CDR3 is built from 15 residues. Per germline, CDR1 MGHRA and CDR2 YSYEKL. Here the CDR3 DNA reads TGCGCCAGCAGCCAAGATGTTGTCGGGGACCAGCCCCAGCATTTT. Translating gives CASSQDVVGDQPQHF.

The CDR3 reads CASSQGPNTIYF. CDR3 DNA: TGTGCCAGTAGTCAAGGGCCGAACACCATATATTTT. The V gene is TRBV19, the J gene TRBJ1-3; the D is unclear. Germline V CDR1 and CDR2: LNHDA, SQIVND (reference sequence). Trimming shortened V by 5 bases and J by 7 bases, and 9 bases separated the two germline ends. The CDR3 spans 12 residues. The variable domain in full, completed from reference TRBV19 and TRBJ1-3, reads DGGITQSPKYLFRKEGQNVTLSCEQNLNHDAMYWYRQDPGQGLRLIYYSQIVNDFQKGDIAEGYSVSREKKESFPLTVTSAQKNPTAFYLCASSQGPNTIYFGEGSWLTVV.

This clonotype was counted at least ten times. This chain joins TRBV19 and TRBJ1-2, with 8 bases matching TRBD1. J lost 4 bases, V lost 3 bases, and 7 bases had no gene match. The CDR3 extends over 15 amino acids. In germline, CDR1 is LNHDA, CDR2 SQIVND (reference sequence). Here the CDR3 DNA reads TGTGCCAGTAGTATGAGGGCAGGGGGCGGCTATGGCTACACCTTC. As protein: CASSMRAGGGYGYTF.

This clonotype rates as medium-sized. CDR3 amino acids: CATKTRETQYF. Written as DNA, the CDR3 is TGTGCCACCAAAACCCGGGAGACCCAGTACTTC. The genes are TRBV2 and TRBJ2-5, with D unresolved. V was pared by 10 bases and J by 5 bases, with 11 bases between. This CDR3 is 11 amino acids long. Germline lookup yields CDR1 SNHLY and CDR2 FYNNEI.

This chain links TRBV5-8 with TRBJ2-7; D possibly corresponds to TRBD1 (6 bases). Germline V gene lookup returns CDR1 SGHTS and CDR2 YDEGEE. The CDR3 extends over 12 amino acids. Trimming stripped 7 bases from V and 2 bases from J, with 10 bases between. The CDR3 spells CASGGQTYEQYF. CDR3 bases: TGTGCCAGCGGAGGACAGACCTACGAGCAGTACTTC.

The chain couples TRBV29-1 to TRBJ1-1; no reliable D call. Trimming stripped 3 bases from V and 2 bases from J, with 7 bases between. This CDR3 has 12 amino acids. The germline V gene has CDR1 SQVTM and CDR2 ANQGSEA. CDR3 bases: TGCAGCGTTGAGTACAGAAACACTGAAGCTTTCTTT. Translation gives CSVEYRNTEAFF.

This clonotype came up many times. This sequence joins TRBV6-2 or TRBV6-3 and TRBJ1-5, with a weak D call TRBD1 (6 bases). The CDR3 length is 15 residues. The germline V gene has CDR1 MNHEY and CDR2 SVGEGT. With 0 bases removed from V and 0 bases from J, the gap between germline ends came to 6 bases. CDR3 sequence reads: CASSYSTGSNQPQHF. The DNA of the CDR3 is TGTGCCAGCAGTTACTCGACAGGTAGCAATCAGCCCCAGCATTTT.

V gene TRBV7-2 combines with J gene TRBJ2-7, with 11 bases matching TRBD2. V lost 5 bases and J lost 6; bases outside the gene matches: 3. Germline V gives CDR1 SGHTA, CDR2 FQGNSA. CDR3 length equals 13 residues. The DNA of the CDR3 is TGTGCCAGCAGCGCCGGACTAGCGGGCGAGCAGTACTTC. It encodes CASSAGLAGEQYF.

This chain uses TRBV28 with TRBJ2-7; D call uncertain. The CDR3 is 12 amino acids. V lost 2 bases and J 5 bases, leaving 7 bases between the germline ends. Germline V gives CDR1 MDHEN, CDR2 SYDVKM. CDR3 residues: CASSLPFNEQYF. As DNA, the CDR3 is TGTGCCAGCAGTTTACCTTTCAACGAGCAGTACTTC.

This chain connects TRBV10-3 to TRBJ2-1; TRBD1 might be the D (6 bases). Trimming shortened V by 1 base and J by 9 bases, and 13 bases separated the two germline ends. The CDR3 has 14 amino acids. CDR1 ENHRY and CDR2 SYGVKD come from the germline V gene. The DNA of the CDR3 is TGTGCCATCAGTGAGTACAGGGATGCAGGTGAGCAGTTCTTC. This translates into CAISEYRDAGEQFF.

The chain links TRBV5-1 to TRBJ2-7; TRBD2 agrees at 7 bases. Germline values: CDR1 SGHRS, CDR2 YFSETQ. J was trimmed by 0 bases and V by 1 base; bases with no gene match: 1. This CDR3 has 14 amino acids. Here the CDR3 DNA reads TGCGCCAGCAGCTTGTTAGCGGGCTCCTACGAGCAGTACTTC. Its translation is CASSLLAGSYEQYF.

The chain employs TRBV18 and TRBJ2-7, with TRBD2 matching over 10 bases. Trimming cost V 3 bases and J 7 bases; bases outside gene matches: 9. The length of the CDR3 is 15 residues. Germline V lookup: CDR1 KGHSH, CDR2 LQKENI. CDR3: CASSPTSGLSLEQYF. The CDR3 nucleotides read TGTGCCAGCTCACCGACTAGCGGGCTCTCCCTAGAGCAGTACTTC.